A single sample gave rise to the 8 T cell receptor beta chains below, sequenced in a study of shared clonotypes between healthy human individuals. Generated by immunoSEQ multiplex PCR, the TCRdb table keeps only in-frame clones and is missing some. This sample has over 75,000 clones, with around 68% found just once. Sequencing was performed on memory CD8+ T cells sorted from blood. The sample's subset: CD45RO+ cells pooled with CCR7-negative TemRA cells. All receptors come from a man aged 25 to 40 in good health.

This clone was counted a few times. The chain employs TRBV19 and TRBJ1-5, with no clear D. This CDR3 contains 16 residues. CDR1 and CDR2 (germline): LNHDA, SQIVND (reference sequence). Trimming shortened V by 3 bases and J by 4 bases, and 16 bases separated the two germline ends. DNA for the CDR3: TGTGCCAGTAGTATCCCAGCGGGAGGCGGGAATCAGCCCCAGCATTTT. Amino acid sequence: CASSIPAGGGNQPQHF.

V usage is TRBV7-7 and J usage is TRBJ2-5; D is perhaps TRBD1 (6 bases). The CDR3 has 15 amino acids. Trimming shortened V by 5 bases and J by 7 bases, and 20 bases separated the two germline ends. Germline lookup yields CDR1 SSHAT and CDR2 FNYEAQ (reference sequence). The CDR3 DNA follows: TGTGCCAGCAGCCCCCGTCCAGGGGATGGGGTGACCCAGTACTTC. Translating it yields CASSPRPGDGVTQYF.

The rearrangement links TRBV4-1 to TRBJ2-3; D remains ambiguous. This CDR3 is 14 amino acids long. CDR1 is MGHRA and CDR2 is YSYEKL in the germline V gene. V was trimmed by 1 base and J by 2 bases, leaving 7 bases between them. Written as DNA, the CDR3 is TGCGCCAGCAGCCAAGGGCCCTACACAGATACGCAGTATTTT. It translates to CASSQGPYTDTQYF.

This chain joins TRBV5-5 and TRBJ2-2; 14 bases agree with TRBD2. CDR3 length: 16 residues. Per the germline V gene, CDR1 is SGHKS and CDR2 is YYEKEE (reference sequence). The junction had 4 bases not matched to a gene; V was cut back by 4 bases and J by 5 bases. CDR3 loop: CASSKGLAGETGELFF. As DNA, the CDR3 is TGTGCCAGCAGCAAGGGACTAGCGGGAGAAACCGGGGAGCTGTTTTTT.

The chain recombines TRBV19 with TRBJ2-5; TRBD2 agrees at 7 bases. The CDR3 loop spans 16 amino acids. The ends lost 6 bases at V and 2 bases at J; junction bases unmatched: 12. The germline CDR1 and CDR2 sequences are LNHDA and SQIVND (reference sequence). CDR3 loop: CASSQSGLVVQETQYF. CDR3 DNA: TGTGCCAGTAGCCAGTCCGGACTAGTAGTTCAAGAGACCCAGTACTTC.

The rearrangement links TRBV28 to TRBJ2-5; 7 nucleotides align to TRBD2. The CDR3 is 14 residues long. Germline CDR1 reads MDHEN; CDR2 reads SYDVKM. Unmatched junction bases numbered 6, after V lost 3 bases and J lost 5 bases. The CDR3 nucleotides are TGTGCCAGCAGTTTGGGAGGGGTCGGGGAGACCCAGTACTTC. This translates into CASSLGGVGETQYF.

The rearrangement joins TRBV18 to TRBJ2-7; D might be TRBD1 or TRBD2, each matching 5 bases. The V end lost 5 bases, the J end lost 2 bases, and 13 bases lay between the germline ends. Germline-derived CDR1 and CDR2 are KGHSH and LQKENI. This CDR3 contains 14 residues. In DNA form, the CDR3 reads TGTGCCAGCTCAAGCCGGGACGGAGCCTACGAGCAGTACTTC. Its protein product is CASSSRDGAYEQYF.

The chain has TRBV4-1 and TRBJ2-1; D is perhaps TRBD1 (6 bases). V dropped 1 base and J dropped 5 bases, with 18 bases sitting between them. The CDR3 has 17 amino acids. Looked up from germline, CDR1 is MGHRA and CDR2 is YSYEKL. CDR3 sequence: CASSQVLQGNRHNEQFF. CDR3 coding DNA: TGCGCCAGCAGCCAAGTTTTACAGGGTAATAGGCACAATGAGCAGTTCTTC.